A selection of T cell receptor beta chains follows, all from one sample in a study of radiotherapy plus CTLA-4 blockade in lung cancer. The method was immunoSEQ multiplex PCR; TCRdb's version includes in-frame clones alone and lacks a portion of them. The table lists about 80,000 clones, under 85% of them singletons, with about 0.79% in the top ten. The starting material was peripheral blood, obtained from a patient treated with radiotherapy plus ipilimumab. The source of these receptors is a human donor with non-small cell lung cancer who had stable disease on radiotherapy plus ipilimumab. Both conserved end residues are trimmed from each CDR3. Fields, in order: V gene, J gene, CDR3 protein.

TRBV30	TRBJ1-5	AWSRGTSSQPQH
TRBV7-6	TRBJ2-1	ASSVGLAGTNNEQF
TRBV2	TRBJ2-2	ASMASGGSTGELF
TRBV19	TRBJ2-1	ASSIVGIYNEQF
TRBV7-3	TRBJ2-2	ASSPPQGLGTGELF
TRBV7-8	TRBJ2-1	ASRPRITGPYNEQF
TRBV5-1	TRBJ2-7	ASSFTRLREQY
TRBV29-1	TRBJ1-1	SVVRGGRGTEAF
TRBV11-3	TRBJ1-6	ASSFRDSSPLH
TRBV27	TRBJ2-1	ASSRRTSGRPSYNEQF
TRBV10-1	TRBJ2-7	ASSESLFKGVNKDEQY
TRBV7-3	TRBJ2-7	ASSSGPLPFEQY
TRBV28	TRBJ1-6	ASSFGDRSYNSPLH
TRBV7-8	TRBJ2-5	ASSARDRETQY
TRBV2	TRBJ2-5	ASRAETQY
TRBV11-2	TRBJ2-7	ASSLGGPEQY
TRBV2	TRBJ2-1	ASRWEAYNEQF
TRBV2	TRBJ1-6	ASRMGGGSGQSPLH
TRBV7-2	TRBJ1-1	ASSANANTEAF
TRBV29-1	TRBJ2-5	SVSLETQY
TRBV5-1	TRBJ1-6	ASSTPQETGTSPLH
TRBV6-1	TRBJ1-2	ASSEGGTRGYT
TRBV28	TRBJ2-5	ASNVQGRGAQY
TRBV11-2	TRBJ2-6	ASSLAGTGANVLT
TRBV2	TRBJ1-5	ASRRGVGQPQH
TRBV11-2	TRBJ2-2	ASSLAGLSRELF
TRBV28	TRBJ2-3	ASSFRRNTQY
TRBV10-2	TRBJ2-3	ASSESGGFSTDTQY
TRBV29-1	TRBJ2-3	SVIGVGAVQFTQY
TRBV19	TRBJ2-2	ASNAGHGELF
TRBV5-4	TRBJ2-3	ASSLVGGGITDTQY
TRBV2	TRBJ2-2	ASSRDSNTGELF
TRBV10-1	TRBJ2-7	ASSVERGKSEQY
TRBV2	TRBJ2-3	ASSERAGRTDTQY
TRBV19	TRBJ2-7	ASSIAGAGEQY
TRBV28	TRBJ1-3	ASSPIIASSSGNTIY
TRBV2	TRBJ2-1	ASRHGGSSYNEQF
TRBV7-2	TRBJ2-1	ASSSTLAGGPSEQF
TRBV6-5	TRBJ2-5	ASSQQPSGVETQY
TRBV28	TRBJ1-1	ASRPAYMNTEAF
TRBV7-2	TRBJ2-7	ASSNQRTSGGYEQY
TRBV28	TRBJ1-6	ASGGDRVGNSPLH
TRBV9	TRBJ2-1	ASSPIAGGPGEQF
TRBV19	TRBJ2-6	ASMVGATGANVLT
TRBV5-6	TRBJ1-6	ASSLYENSPLH
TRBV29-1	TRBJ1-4	SVGGQYANEKLF
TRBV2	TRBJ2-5	ASSEALDRVGETQY
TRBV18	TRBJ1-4	ASSPDRSGSNEKLF
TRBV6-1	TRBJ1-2	ASSSDRYGYT
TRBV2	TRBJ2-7	ASREQGSSYEQY
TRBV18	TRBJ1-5	ASSPGTIGQPQH
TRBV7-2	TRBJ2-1	ASSFMNEQF
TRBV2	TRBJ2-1	ASSHGTSGNNEQF
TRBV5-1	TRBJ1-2	ASSLAPDRGLGYT